The 26 T cell receptor beta chains presented below share a single source sample, sequenced in a study of T cells in Graves' hyperthyroidism and ophthalmopathy. Researchers took RNA transcripts and amplified the TCR beta CDR3 regions from them. Initially, a first-round RT-PCR of the TCR CDR3 employed the HTBI primer set. One entry per CDR3 protein results from TCRdb running MiXCR on the multiplex PCR reads. The sample yields hundreds of thousands of distinct CDR3 sequences, approximately 19% seen once. Sequencing used blood. The receptor source for this set is a woman aged 50 to 60 with Graves' hyperthyroidism that later progressed to Graves' ophthalmopathy.

This chain connects TRBV7-9 to TRBJ2-2; D is uncertain. The V gene lost 8 bases and the J gene lost 5 bases, with 12 bases spanning the gap. Germline CDR1 reads SEHNR; CDR2 reads FQNEAQ (reference sequence). The CDR3 has 13 amino acids. The CDR3 region has the DNA TGTGCCAGCGCAGACTCTCTGACCGGGGAGCTGTTTTTT. Its protein is CASADSLTGELFF. Full variable domain (missing parts from reference TRBV7-9 and TRBJ2-2): DTGVSQNPRHKITKRGQNVTFRCDPISEHNRLYWYRQTLGQGPEFLTYFQNEAQLEKSRLLSDRFSAERPKGSFSTLEIQRTEQGDSAMYLCASADSLTGELFFGEGSRLTVL.

This clonotype was detected only a few times. V usage is TRBV5-1 and J usage is TRBJ2-4; 9 nucleotides align to TRBD1. This CDR3 is built from 14 residues. Looked up from germline, CDR1 is SGHRS and CDR2 is YFSETQ. The ends lost 4 bases at V and 6 bases at J; junction bases unmatched: 5. The CDR3 region has the DNA TGCGCCAGCAGCGCGGCGACAGGGGGAAACATTCAGTACTTC. The encoded protein is CASSAATGGNIQYF. The full variable domain, its missing parts supplied by reference TRBV5-1 and TRBJ2-4, is KAGVTQTPRYLIKTRGQQVTLSCSPISGHRSVSWYQQTPGQGLQFLFEYFSETQRNKGNFPGRFSGRQFSNSRSEMNVSTLELGDSALYLCASSAATGGNIQYFGAGTRLSVL.

At least ten counts were recorded for this clonotype. The gene calls are TRBV2 and TRBJ2-2; the D gene is possibly TRBD2 (8 bases). The germline V and J ends were trimmed by 6 bases and 4 bases, with 15 bases remaining between them. Germline V CDR1 and CDR2: SNHLY, FYNNEI. This CDR3 has 15 amino acids. CDR3 sequence reads: CASRQGLAGTGELFF. CDR3 sequence (DNA): TGTGCCAGCAGACAGGGGCTAGCGGGCACCGGGGAGCTGTTTTTT.

The J gene is TRBJ2-6, the V gene TRBV19; D remains unclear. V lost 5 bases and J 3 bases, leaving 14 bases between the germline ends. Germline CDR1 reads LNHDA; CDR2 reads SQIVND (reference sequence). The CDR3 runs 16 residues. The CDR3 DNA reads as TGTGCCAGTAGTGGGCTCGCGGCGGATGGGGCCAACGTCCTGACTTTC. It translates to CASSGLAADGANVLTF.

This sequence joins TRBV6-1 and TRBJ2-2, with 7 nucleotides matching TRBD2. Germline CDR1 MNHNS, CDR2 SASEGT. This CDR3 comprises 15 residues. V lost 7 bases to trimming and J lost 5 bases; unmatched junction nucleotides: 10. The CDR3 nucleotides read TGTGCCAGCACCGAGGAGCGGGGTCCTACCGGGGAGCTGTTTTTT. Protein sequence: CASTEERGPTGELFF.

In this sample, this clonotype turned up a few times. The gene calls are TRBV29-1 and TRBJ2-1; TRBD2 matches 11 bases. V gave up 5 bases and J gave up 5 bases; unmatched junction bases: 5. Germline assignment: CDR1 SQVTM and CDR2 ANQGSEA. This CDR3 has 14 amino acids. CDR3 region: CSVCPGLADNEQFF. CDR3 DNA: TGCAGCGTTTGTCCGGGACTAGCGGACAATGAGCAGTTCTTC.

This clonotype was recorded only once. The V gene is TRBV7-4, the J gene TRBJ2-2; the D gene could be TRBD1 or TRBD2 (5 bases each). The V end lost 3 bases, the J end lost 2 bases, and 13 bases lay between the germline ends. Per germline, CDR1 SGHVT and CDR2 SQSDAQ. The CDR3 extends over 16 amino acids. The CDR3 DNA reads TGTGCCAGCAGCTTCTCCGGGACGGGTAACACCGGGGAGCTGTTTTTT. It yields the protein CASSFSGTGNTGELFF.

The rearrangement links TRBV25-1 to TRBJ2-4; D tentatively fits TRBD1 or TRBD2 (7 bases each). Deletions cut 3 bases from V and 6 bases from J, with 15 bases between. The germline CDR1 and CDR2 sequences are MGHDK and SYGVNS. The CDR3 consists of 15 residues. The CDR3 is CASSEPGGGGNIQYF. Here the CDR3 DNA reads TGTGCCAGCAGTGAGCCAGGGGGGGGGGGAAACATTCAGTACTTC.

This sequence joins TRBV10-3 and TRBJ2-1; TRBD1 matches 7 bases. Germline CDR1 is ENHRY and CDR2 is SYGVKD. Trimming cost V 10 bases and J 2 bases; bases outside gene matches: 14. This CDR3 region has 16 residues. Written as DNA, the CDR3 is TGTGCCACCCTCGCCCCCGGACAGGTCGCCTACAATGAGCAGTTCTTC. Translation: CATLAPGQVAYNEQFF.

Ten or more counts support this clonotype. J is TRBJ2-1 and V is TRBV10-3; 10 nucleotides match TRBD2. CDR1 ENHRY and CDR2 SYGVKD come from the germline V gene. With V trimmed by 0 bases and J by 2 bases, 7 bases remained unmatched. The CDR3 runs 18 residues. The DNA of the CDR3 is TGTGCCATCAGTGAGTCGTCGAGCGGGGGGGGAACCTACAATGAGCAGTTCTTC. It encodes CAISESSSGGGTYNEQFF.

The chain joins TRBV10-3 to TRBJ2-1; TRBD2 agrees at 12 bases. V was pared by 3 bases and J by 6 bases, with 0 bases of the junction left unmatched. The CDR3 spans 14 residues. Germline CDR1 is ENHRY and CDR2 is SYGVKD. CDR3 in DNA: TGTGCCATCAGTGAACTAGCGGGGGGCAATGAGCAGTTCTTC. Translating it yields CAISELAGGNEQFF.

The V gene is TRBV6-2 or TRBV6-3, the J gene TRBJ1-1; tentatively, D is TRBD1 (6 bases). CDR1 is MNHEY and CDR2 is SVGEGT in the germline V gene. Trimming shortened V by 6 bases and J by 8 bases, and 16 bases separated the two germline ends. The CDR3 is 13 amino acids. The CDR3 region has the DNA TGTGCCAGCAGCAGACCTAGGACAGAAGAAGCTTTCTTT. Its translation: CASSRPRTEEAFF.

This clonotype was counted ten times or more. The chain links TRBV12-3 or TRBV12-4 to TRBJ1-1; 8 nucleotides agree with TRBD1. The CDR3 runs 16 residues. Trimming took 5 bases from V and 0 from J; bases not matched to a gene: 8. Written as DNA, the CDR3 is TGTGCCAGCAGTAGGGGACAGGAGCCCATGAACACTGAAGCTTTCTTT. As protein: CASSRGQEPMNTEAFF.

The sample holds many counts of this clonotype. CDR3 residues: CASSLEEVSYEQYF. CDR3 DNA sequence: TGCGCCAGCAGCTTGGAAGAGGTCAGCTACGAGCAGTACTTC. The chain has TRBV5-1 and TRBJ2-7; D call uncertain. CDR3 length equals 14 residues. V was trimmed by 0 bases and J by 3 bases, leaving 10 bases between them. The germline CDR1 and CDR2 sequences are SGHRS and YFSETQ.

This clonotype has only a few counts. This chain uses TRBV5-1 with TRBJ1-6; D uncertain. The CDR3 totals 15 residues. Germline V gene sequence: CDR1 SGHRS, CDR2 YFSETQ. The ends were cut back, 0 bases at V and 7 bases at J, with 11 bases in the middle. CDR3: CASSLEGRTNSPLHF. CDR3 DNA: TGCGCCAGCAGCTTGGAGGGCAGGACCAATTCACCCCTCCACTTT.

The rearrangement uses TRBV6-9 and TRBJ2-3; 8 bases align to TRBD2. V trimming: 6 bases; J trimming: 0 bases; junction bases outside the gene matches: 5. Germline V lookup: CDR1 MNHGY, CDR2 SVAAGI. The CDR3 consists of 15 residues. In nucleotides, the CDR3 is TGTGCCAGCAGCTATAGCGGGGCTAGCACAGATACGCAGTATTTT. Encoded protein: CASSYSGASTDTQYF.

This clonotype has at least ten counts. This chain connects TRBV6-5 to TRBJ2-3; D possibly matches TRBD1 or TRBD2 (5 bases each). Trimming took 2 bases from V and 2 from J, leaving 14 bases between them. The CDR3 spans 16 residues. The germline gives CDR1 MNHEY, CDR2 SVGAGI. CDR3 region: CASSYGGVGHTDTQYF. For the CDR3, the DNA is TGTGCCAGCAGTTACGGGGGAGTGGGGCACACAGATACGCAGTATTTT.

This clonotype was detected ten times or more. The genes are TRBV11-3 and TRBJ1-1; 8 bases agree with TRBD1. J was trimmed by 0 bases and V by 5 bases; bases with no gene match: 8. Germline assignment: CDR1 SGHNT and CDR2 YENEEA. This CDR3 comprises 16 residues. CDR3 sequence reads: CASSTRDRTMNTEAFF. The DNA of the CDR3 is TGTGCCAGCAGCACCAGGGACAGGACCATGAACACTGAAGCTTTCTTT.

This clonotype was counted only a few times. This chain connects TRBV12-3 or TRBV12-4 to TRBJ2-7, with D possibly being TRBD1 or TRBD2 (6 bases each). The V end was cut by 6 bases, the J end by 5 bases, with 23 bases between. This CDR3 comprises 16 residues. The CDR3 spells CASSQVGPGGGHEQYF. The CDR3 nucleotides are TGTGCCAGCAGCCAAGTCGGACCTGGTGGGGGGCACGAGCAGTACTTC.

CDR3 DNA: TGTGCCAGCAGCTTTCGATCCTCCGGGGTGGAGACCCAGTACTTC. It specifies CASSFRSSGVETQYF. V and J are TRBV11-3 and TRBJ2-5, with D perhaps TRBD2 (5 bases). The V and J ends lost 3 bases and 5 bases respectively, with 16 bases between them. Germline V gives CDR1 SGHNT, CDR2 YENEEA. The CDR3 runs 15 residues.

The chain employs TRBV29-1 and TRBJ1-4; D might be TRBD1 (6 bases). The CDR3 is made up of 14 amino acids. Germline CDR1 is SQVTM and CDR2 is ANQGSEA. The ends were cut back, 4 bases at V and 8 bases at J, with 17 bases in the middle. The CDR3 region has the DNA TGCAGCGTTGCCCCTGGGGGGGCTGGGGAAAAACTGTTTTTT. Translation gives CSVAPGGAGEKLFF.

This clonotype was found a few times. The chain has TRBV12-5 and TRBJ2-3, with D tentatively TRBD2 (5 bases). Germline lookup yields CDR1 LGHNT and CDR2 FRNRAP. V was pared by 0 bases and J by 7 bases, with 14 bases between. The CDR3 runs to 15 residues. CDR3: CASGLVMGSVNTQYF. The CDR3 DNA reads as TGTGCTAGTGGTTTGGTAATGGGGAGCGTGAATACGCAGTATTTT. The whole variable domain, remainder taken from reference TRBV12-5 and TRBJ2-3, is DARVTQTPRHKVTEMGQEVTMRCQPILGHNTVFWYRQTMMQGLELLAYFRNRAPLDDSGMPKDRFSAEMPDATLATLKIQPSEPRDSAVYFCASGLVMGSVNTQYFGPGTRLTVL.

This clonotype was observed a few times. The chain recombines TRBV10-1 with TRBJ2-3, with unresolved D. The germline V gene has CDR1 WNHNN and CDR2 SYGVQD (reference sequence). Deletions cut 5 bases from V and 6 bases from J, with 12 bases between. This CDR3 has 13 residues. Here the CDR3 reads CASSFRPEDTQYF. The DNA for the CDR3 is TGCGCCAGCAGTTTCAGACCGGAGGATACGCAGTATTTT.

This clonotype has just a few counts. The genes are TRBV19 and TRBJ2-2; D is possibly TRBD2 (6 bases). V lost 1 base, J lost 5 bases, and 11 bases lay in between. The length of the CDR3 is 15 residues. From germline, CDR1 is LNHDA and CDR2 SQIVND (reference sequence). CDR3 amino acids: CASSIVPGGTGELFF. CDR3 DNA: TGTGCCAGTAGTATAGTTCCAGGAGGGACCGGGGAGCTGTTTTTT.

This clonotype appeared many times. The rearrangement uses TRBV12-3 or TRBV12-4 and TRBJ1-1; 8 nucleotides line up with TRBD1. The CDR3 is 17 residues long. Unmatched junction bases numbered 12, after V lost 6 bases and J lost 0 bases. The CDR3 protein is CASRNSGTGSLNTEAFF. The CDR3 DNA reads TGTGCCAGCAGAAATTCCGGGACAGGCAGCCTGAACACTGAAGCTTTCTTT.

This clonotype was observed a handful of times. The CDR3 loop is CASSPAATRNGYTF. The CDR3 DNA reads as TGTGCCAGCTCGCCAGCGGCAACGCGGAATGGCTACACCTTC. The chain has TRBV18 and TRBJ1-2; D unclear. V dropped 6 bases and J dropped 6 bases, with 17 bases sitting between them. The germline CDR1 and CDR2 sequences are KGHSH and LQKENI. The CDR3 spans 14 residues.